This T cell receptor beta chain was sequenced for a study of shared T cell receptors in the human thymus. V dropped 6 bases and J dropped 4; count of bases not matched to a gene: 5. The CDR3 totals 14 residues. Germline V gene data show CDR1 as MNHNS and CDR2 as SASEGT. Generated by immunoSEQ multiplex PCR, the TCRdb table keeps only in-frame clones and is missing some. The sample yields about 380,000 clones, 95% seen once. The sample taken for sequencing was thymocytes. The clonotype comes from a human donor. The chain employs TRBV6-1 and TRBJ2-1; 8 bases line up with TRBD2. CDR3 sequence (DNA): TGTGCCAGCAGCGGGACTAGAACTTACAATGAGCAGTTCTTC. Residues: CASSGTRTYNEQFF.